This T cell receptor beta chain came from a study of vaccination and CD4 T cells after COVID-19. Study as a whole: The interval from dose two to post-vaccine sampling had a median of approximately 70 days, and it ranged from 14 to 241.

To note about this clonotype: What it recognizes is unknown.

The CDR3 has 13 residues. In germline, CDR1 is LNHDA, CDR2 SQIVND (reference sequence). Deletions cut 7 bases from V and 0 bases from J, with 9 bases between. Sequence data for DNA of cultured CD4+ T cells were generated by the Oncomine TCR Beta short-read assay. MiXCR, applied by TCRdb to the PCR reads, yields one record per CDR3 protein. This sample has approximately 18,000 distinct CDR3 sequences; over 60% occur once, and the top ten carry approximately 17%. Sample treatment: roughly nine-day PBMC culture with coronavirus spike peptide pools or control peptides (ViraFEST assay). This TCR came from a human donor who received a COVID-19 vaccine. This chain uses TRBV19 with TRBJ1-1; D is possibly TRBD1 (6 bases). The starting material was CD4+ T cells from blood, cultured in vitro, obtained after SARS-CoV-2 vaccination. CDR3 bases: TGTGCCAGTAAGGACAGAGTGAACACTGAAGCTTTCTTT. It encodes CASKDRVNTEAFF.